Below, 12 T cell receptor beta chains from the same sample are listed, as sequenced in a study of sequential checkpoint blockade in melanoma. The protocol was immunoSEQ multiplex PCR, while the TCRdb copy is restricted to in-frame clones and leaves out a portion. The data contain around 7,000 clones, more than 20% of them singletons. Treatment given: randomized to nivolumab then ipilimumab (arm A) or the reverse (arm B). This material consisted of tumor tissue (inferred from file names), taken from a patient given nivolumab and ipilimumab in sequence. The receptors were gathered from a human donor with melanoma.

There are a few counts of this clone. The chain joins TRBV6-8 to TRBJ1-1; a weak D match, TRBD1 (5 bases). The CDR3 consists of 13 residues. Germline CDR1 and CDR2: MNHGY and SAAAGT. V was clipped by 6 bases and J by 1 base, with 9 bases between them. This CDR3 is CASRPDRNTEAFF. The CDR3 DNA sequence: TGTGCCAGCAGACCCGACAGGAACACTGAAGCTTTCTTT.

This chain connects TRBV7-5 to TRBJ2-7; the table gives TRBD2 as D, unverified against the DNA. TRBV7-5 is flagged as a pseudogene. This CDR3 is 16 amino acids long. The CDR3 DNA reads TGTGCCAGCAGCCGCGAACTAGCGGGGGGTACCTACGAGCAGTACTTC. It yields the protein CASSRELAGGTYEQYF.

This clone is labeled medium-sized. This sequence joins TRBV6-8 and TRBJ1-4; D may be TRBD1 (6 bases). The CDR3 covers 12 residues. Germline V gene lookup returns CDR1 MNHGY and CDR2 SAAAGT. CDR3 protein: CAGAITGEKLFF. The CDR3 DNA sequence: TGTGCGGGGGCCATAACTGGGGAAAAACTGTTTTTT.

This clone was detected many times. The chain couples TRBV11-3 to TRBJ2-7; 8 bases match TRBD1. From germline, CDR1 is SGHNT and CDR2 YENEEA. V lost 1 base to trimming and J lost 4 bases; unmatched junction nucleotides: 6. The CDR3 spans 15 residues. The CDR3 bases are TGTGCCAGCAGCTTAGTATCAGGGGGCAGGTACGAGCAGTACTTC. Protein: CASSLVSGGRYEQYF.

This clone is categorized as medium-sized. This chain joins TRBV11-3 and TRBJ2-7, with D unclear. V was shortened by 2 bases and J by 2 bases, with 10 bases between the two germline ends. This CDR3 spans 14 amino acids. CDR1 is SGHNT, CDR2 YENEEA, per germline. The CDR3 region is CASSLPGKPYEQYF. For the CDR3, the DNA is TGTGCCAGCAGCTTACCGGGCAAACCCTACGAGCAGTACTTC.

In its sample, this clone ranks as medium-sized (0.01 to 0.1%). This chain connects TRBV11-3 to TRBJ2-7, with D hard to call. Germline V gives CDR1 SGHNT, CDR2 YENEEA. The CDR3 loop spans 15 amino acids. V shed 1 base and J shed 0 bases, with 10 bases lying between them. CDR3 sequence: CASSLVLGISYEQYF. The DNA for the CDR3 is TGTGCCAGCAGCTTAGTCTTGGGAATCTCCTACGAGCAGTACTTC.

This clone was recorded many times. V is TRBV11-3 and J is TRBJ1-3; TRBD1 agrees at 10 bases. After removal of 6 bases from V and 4 bases from J, the junction contained 9 bases not matched to a gene. CDR3 length: 16 amino acids. Per the germline V gene, CDR1 is SGHNT and CDR2 is YENEEA. The chain's CDR3 is CASRPAGTGDGNTIYF. CDR3 DNA: TGTGCCAGCAGGCCGGCCGGGACAGGGGACGGAAACACCATATATTTT.

A few counts support this clone. CDR3 in amino acids: CASSGETGEEETQYF. The CDR3 DNA reads as TGTGCCAGTAGTGGGGAGACAGGAGAGGAAGAGACCCAGTACTTC. The chain links TRBV19 to TRBJ2-5, with a weak D call TRBD1 (6 bases). The V end lost 5 bases, the J end lost 3 bases, and 16 bases lay between the germline ends. The CDR3 has 15 amino acids. Germline CDR1 LNHDA, CDR2 SQIVND (reference sequence).

This clone was counted a few times. The rearrangement uses TRBV6-7 and TRBJ2-1; TRBD2 might be the D (7 bases). TRBV6-7 is treated as an ORF (open reading frame) with a function not yet certain. The CDR3 sequence is 14 residues long. Trimming took off 4 bases at V and 7 bases at J, with 14 bases between the two ends. The CDR3 spells CASSFGGGENEQFF. CDR3 bases: TGTGCCAGCAGTTTTGGCGGGGGCGAGAATGAGCAGTTCTTC.

V is TRBV9 and J is TRBJ2-1; 8 bases align to TRBD2. This CDR3 comprises 13 residues. Germline CDR1 and CDR2: SGDLS and YYNGEE. V dropped 5 bases and J dropped 8; count of bases not matched to a gene: 6. The CDR3 here is CASSDGGADEQFF. The CDR3, as DNA: TGTGCCAGCAGTGACGGGGGGGCAGATGAGCAGTTCTTC.

This chain joins TRBV19 and TRBJ2-3; 12 nucleotides align to TRBD2. Per the germline V gene, CDR1 is LNHDA and CDR2 is SQIVND (reference sequence). The CDR3 has 15 amino acids. V lost 6 bases to trimming and J lost 5 bases; unmatched junction nucleotides: 6. The CDR3 DNA follows: TGTGCCAGTAGACAGACTAGCGGGGGACTAGATACGCAGTATTTT. Amino acid sequence: CASRQTSGGLDTQYF.

V is TRBV19 and J is TRBJ2-7; 9 bases match TRBD2. Germline V gives CDR1 LNHDA, CDR2 SQIVND (reference sequence). The trim removed 5 bases at V and 1 base at J, leaving 9 bases unmatched. This CDR3 has 16 residues. CDR3 in amino acids: CASSAVAGGGSYEQYF. CDR3 nucleotide sequence: TGTGCCAGTAGTGCTGTGGCGGGAGGGGGATCCTACGAGCAGTACTTC.